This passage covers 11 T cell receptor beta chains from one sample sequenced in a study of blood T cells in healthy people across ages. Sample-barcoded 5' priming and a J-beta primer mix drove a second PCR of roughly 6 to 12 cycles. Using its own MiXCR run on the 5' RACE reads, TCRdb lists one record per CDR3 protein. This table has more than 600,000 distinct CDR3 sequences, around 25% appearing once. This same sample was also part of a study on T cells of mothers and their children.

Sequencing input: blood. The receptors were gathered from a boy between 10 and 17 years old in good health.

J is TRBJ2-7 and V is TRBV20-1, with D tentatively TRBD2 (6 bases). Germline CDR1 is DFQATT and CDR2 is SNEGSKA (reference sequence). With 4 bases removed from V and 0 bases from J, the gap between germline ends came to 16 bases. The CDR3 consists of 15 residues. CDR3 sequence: CSATGKGLSSYEQYF. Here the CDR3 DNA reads TGCAGTGCTACAGGCAAGGGACTGAGCTCCTACGAGCAGTACTTC.

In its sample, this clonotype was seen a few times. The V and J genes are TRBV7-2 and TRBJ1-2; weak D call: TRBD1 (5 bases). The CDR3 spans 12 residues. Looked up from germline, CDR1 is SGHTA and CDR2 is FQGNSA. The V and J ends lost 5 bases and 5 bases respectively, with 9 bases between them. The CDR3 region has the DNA TGTGCCAGCAGCCCAGGGACTTATGGCTACACCTTC. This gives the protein CASSPGTYGYTF.

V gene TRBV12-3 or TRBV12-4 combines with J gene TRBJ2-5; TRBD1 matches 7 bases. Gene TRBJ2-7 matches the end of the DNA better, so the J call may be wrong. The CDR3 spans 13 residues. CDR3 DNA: TGTGCCAGCACCTACAGGGGCCCCTACGAGCAGTACTTC. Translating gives CASTYRGPYEQYF.

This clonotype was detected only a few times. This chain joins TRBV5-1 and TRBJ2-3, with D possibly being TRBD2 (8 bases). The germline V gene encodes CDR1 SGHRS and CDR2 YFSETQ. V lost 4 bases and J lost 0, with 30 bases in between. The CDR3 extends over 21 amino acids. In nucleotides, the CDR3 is TGCGCCAGCAGCCCAGGACAGGAAAGATCACTAGCGGAAGGGAGCACAGATACGCAGTATTTT. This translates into CASSPGQERSLAEGSTDTQYF.

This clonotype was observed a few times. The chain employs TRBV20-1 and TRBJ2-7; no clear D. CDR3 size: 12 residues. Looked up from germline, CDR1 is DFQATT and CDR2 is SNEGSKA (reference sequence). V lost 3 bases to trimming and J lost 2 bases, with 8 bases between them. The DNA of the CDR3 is TGCAGTGCTAGGACGCCGCCCTACGAGCAGTACTTC. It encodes CSARTPPYEQYF.

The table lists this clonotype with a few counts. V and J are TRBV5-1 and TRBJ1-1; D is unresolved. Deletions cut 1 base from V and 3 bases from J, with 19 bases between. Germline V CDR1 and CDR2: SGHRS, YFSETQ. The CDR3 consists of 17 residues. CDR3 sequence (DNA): TGCGCCAGCAGCTTGACCGGACGGCATCCCGGGGACACTGAAGCTTTCTTT. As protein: CASSLTGRHPGDTEAFF. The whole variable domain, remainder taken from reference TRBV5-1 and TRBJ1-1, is KAGVTQTPRYLIKTRGQQVTLSCSPISGHRSVSWYQQTPGQGLQFLFEYFSETQRNKGNFPGRFSGRQFSNSRSEMNVSTLELGDSALYLCASSLTGRHPGDTEAFFGQGTRLTVV.

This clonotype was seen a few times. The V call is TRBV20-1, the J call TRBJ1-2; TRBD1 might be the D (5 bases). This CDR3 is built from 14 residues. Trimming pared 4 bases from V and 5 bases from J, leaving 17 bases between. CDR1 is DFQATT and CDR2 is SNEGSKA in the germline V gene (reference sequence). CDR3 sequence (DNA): TGCAGTGCTAAAAGACCGGACAAGGGGTATGGCTACACCTTC. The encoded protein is CSAKRPDKGYGYTF.

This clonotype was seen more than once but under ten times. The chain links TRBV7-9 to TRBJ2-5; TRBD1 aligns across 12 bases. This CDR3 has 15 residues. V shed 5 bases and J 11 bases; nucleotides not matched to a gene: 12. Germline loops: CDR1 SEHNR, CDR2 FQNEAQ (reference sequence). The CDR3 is CASSAPGQGAREQYF. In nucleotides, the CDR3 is TGTGCCAGCAGCGCACCGGGACAGGGGGCGAGGGAGCAGTACTTC.

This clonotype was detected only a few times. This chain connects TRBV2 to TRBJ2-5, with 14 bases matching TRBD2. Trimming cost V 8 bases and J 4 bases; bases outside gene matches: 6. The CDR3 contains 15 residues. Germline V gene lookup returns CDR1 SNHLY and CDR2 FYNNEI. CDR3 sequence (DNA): TGTGCCAGCGGCTGGGGACTAGCGGGAGCAGAGACCCAGTACTTC. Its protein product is CASGWGLAGAETQYF.

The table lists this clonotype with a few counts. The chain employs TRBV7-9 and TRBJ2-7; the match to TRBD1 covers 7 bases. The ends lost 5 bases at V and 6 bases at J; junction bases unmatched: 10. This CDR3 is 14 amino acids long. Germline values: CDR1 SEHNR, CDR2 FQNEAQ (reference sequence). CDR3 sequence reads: CASSGRGTASEQYF. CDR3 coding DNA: TGTGCCAGCAGCGGGAGAGGGACAGCCAGCGAGCAGTACTTC.

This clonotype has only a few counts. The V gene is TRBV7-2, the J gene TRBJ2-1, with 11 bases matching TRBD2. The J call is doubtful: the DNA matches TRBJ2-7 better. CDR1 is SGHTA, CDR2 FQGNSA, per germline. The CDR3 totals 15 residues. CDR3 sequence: CASSLVKLAGDEQYF. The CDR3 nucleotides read TGTGCCAGCAGCTTAGTTAAACTAGCGGGAGACGAGCAGTACTTC.